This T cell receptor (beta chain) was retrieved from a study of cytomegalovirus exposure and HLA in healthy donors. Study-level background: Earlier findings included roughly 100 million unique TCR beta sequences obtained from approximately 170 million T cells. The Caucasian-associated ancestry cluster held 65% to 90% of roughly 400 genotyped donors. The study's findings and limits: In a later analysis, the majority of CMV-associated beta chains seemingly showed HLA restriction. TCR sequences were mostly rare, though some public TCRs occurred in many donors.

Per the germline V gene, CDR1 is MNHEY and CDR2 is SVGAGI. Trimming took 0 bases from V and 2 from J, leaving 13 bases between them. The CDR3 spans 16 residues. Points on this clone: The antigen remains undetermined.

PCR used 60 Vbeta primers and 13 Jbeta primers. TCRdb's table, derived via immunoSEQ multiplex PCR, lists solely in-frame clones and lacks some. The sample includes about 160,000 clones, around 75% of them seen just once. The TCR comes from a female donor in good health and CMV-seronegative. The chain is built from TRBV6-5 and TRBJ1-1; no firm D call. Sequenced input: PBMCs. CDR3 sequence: CASSYSRAQLNTEAFF. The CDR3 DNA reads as TGTGCCAGCAGTTACTCGAGGGCACAGCTTAACACTGAAGCTTTCTTT.